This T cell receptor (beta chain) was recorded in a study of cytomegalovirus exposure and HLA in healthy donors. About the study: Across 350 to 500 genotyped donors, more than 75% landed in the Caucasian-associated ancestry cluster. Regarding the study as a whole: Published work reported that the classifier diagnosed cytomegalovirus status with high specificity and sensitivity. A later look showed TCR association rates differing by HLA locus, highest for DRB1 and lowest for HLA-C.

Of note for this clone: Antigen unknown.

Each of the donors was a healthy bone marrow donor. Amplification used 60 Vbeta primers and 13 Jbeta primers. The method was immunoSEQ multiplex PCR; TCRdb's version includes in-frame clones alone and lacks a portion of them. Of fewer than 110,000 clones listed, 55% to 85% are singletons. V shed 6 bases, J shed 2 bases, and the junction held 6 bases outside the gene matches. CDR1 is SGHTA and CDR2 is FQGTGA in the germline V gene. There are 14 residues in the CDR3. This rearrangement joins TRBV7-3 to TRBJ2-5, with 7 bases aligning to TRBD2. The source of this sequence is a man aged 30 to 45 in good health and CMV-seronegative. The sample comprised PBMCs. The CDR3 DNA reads TGTGCCAGCAGACATAGACTAGCACAAGAGACCCAGTACTTC. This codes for CASRHRLAQETQYF.